This T cell receptor (beta chain) was recovered during a study of T-cell reconstitution after alpha-beta-depleted transplantation in children. J lost 7 bases, V lost 1 base, and 4 bases had no gene match. This CDR3 contains 15 residues. The germline CDR1 and CDR2 sequences are DFQATT and SNEGSKA (reference sequence). The TCRbeta library incorporated unique molecular identifiers. Each CDR3 protein is one row after TCRdb ran MiXCR on the PCR reads. Altogether approximately 400,000 distinct CDR3 sequences are present, approximately 11% being singletons, with the ten largest covering nearly 5.5%. The sample consisted of PBMCs from the stem cell graft donor, taken from the stem cell graft. This clonotype was sampled from a human donor who donated a stem cell graft to a child with acute myeloid leukemia. This rearrangement joins TRBV20-1 to TRBJ2-2, with 12 bases identical to TRBD2. DNA for the CDR3: TGCAGTGCTAGAGGCACTAGCGGGAGGATCGGGGAGCTGTTTTTT. Translating it yields CSARGTSGRIGELFF.